Listed below are T cell receptor beta chains from one sample, sequenced in a study of T cell responses to AZD1222 COVID-19 vaccine. TCRdb's table, derived via immunoSEQ multiplex PCR, lists solely in-frame clones and lacks some. Of just under 95,000 clones listed, about 88% are singletons. The sequences come from peripheral blood, collected on day 0 of AZD1222 vaccination. All receptors derive from an adult in good health. The CDR3 runs from the conserved cysteine through the conserved F or W. The D gene is left open where the match is weak. Where a row states a size, it is once, few, many or the class of an expanded clone; other rows omit it.

j_gene	abundance	v_gene	d_gene	CDR3aa	CDR3nt
TRBJ2-7	NA	TRBV5-1	TRBD1	CASSIPTGREQYF	TGCGCCAGCAGCATCCCGACAGGGCGAGAGCAGTACTTC
TRBJ1-6	NA	TRBV5-1	NA	CASSLDAADNSPLHF	TGCGCCAGCAGCTTGGATGCAGCTGATAATTCACCCCTCCACTTT
TRBJ2-1	NA	TRBV3-1/TRBV3-2	TRBD2	CASSQDPLAGNEQFF	TGTGCCAGCAGCCAAGATCCCCTAGCGGGGAATGAGCAGTTCTTC
TRBJ1-2	NA	TRBV11-2	NA	CASSSDSFYGYTF	TGTGCCAGCAGCTCCGACAGCTTCTATGGCTACACCTTC
TRBJ1-6	NA	TRBV28	NA	CASSSQPAINSPLHF	TGTGCCAGCAGTAGCCAACCGGCCATTAATTCACCCCTCCACTTT
TRBJ1-1	NA	TRBV6-5	NA	CASSSPGRANTEAFF	TGTGCCAGCAGTTCCCCGGGAAGGGCGAACACTGAAGCTTTCTTT
TRBJ2-5	NA	TRBV30	NA	CAWSLQETQYF	TGTGCCTGGAGCCTGCAAGAGACCCAGTACTTC
TRBJ2-1	once	TRBV7-6	TRBD2	CASSLGGRGKGEQFF	TGTGCCAGCAGCTTAGGTGGGCGGGGGAAAGGTGAGCAGTTCTTC
TRBJ2-5	NA	TRBV5-8	TRBD2	CASSRTGTSKETQYF	TGTGCCAGCAGCAGGACTGGGACTAGCAAAGAGACCCAGTACTTC
TRBJ2-2	NA	TRBV5-1	NA	CASSLAEITGELFF	TGCGCCAGCAGCTTGGCCGAGATAACCGGGGAGCTGTTTTTT
TRBJ1-1	NA	TRBV27	TRBD1	CASSQDRGRWTEAFF	TGTGCCAGCAGTCAAGACAGGGGGCGATGGACTGAAGCTTTCTTT
TRBJ1-1	NA	TRBV3-1/TRBV3-2	NA	CASSLGSRTEAFF	TGTGCCAGCAGCCTGGGGAGCCGCACTGAAGCTTTCTTT
TRBJ1-6	NA	TRBV5-5	NA	CASSSRGNSPLHF	TGTGCCAGCAGCTCCAGGGGTAATTCACCCCTCCACTTT
TRBJ2-5	NA	TRBV5-4	TRBD1	CASSRRTGGTETQYF	TGTGCCAGCAGCCGGCGGACAGGGGGCACAGAGACCCAGTACTTC
TRBJ1-1	NA	TRBV6-2/TRBV6-3	NA	CASSYPLASTEAFF	TGTGCCAGCAGTTACCCCTTAGCATCCACTGAAGCTTTCTTT